This T cell receptor (beta chain) was identified in a study of vaccination effects on CD4 cells after COVID-19. Study overall: Peptide-pool stimulation followed by sequencing identified expanded antigen-specific CD4+ clonotypes in the ViraFEST assay. Study outcomes and limitations: Researchers report that only 1 of 255 vaccine-induced clones in healthy vaccinees cross-reacted with common cold coronaviruses.

The repertoire was sequenced with immunoSEQ multiplex PCR; TCRdb's copy has only in-frame clones and lacks some. The table shows around 40,000 clones, with about 65% occurring only once. Upon completion of roughly ten days in culture, CD4+ T cells were isolated. Nobody among the vaccine recipients had prior SARS-CoV-2 infection (nucleocapsid antibodies were negative). IL-2 medium supplanted half the medium on days 3 and 7. The CDR3 extends over 13 amino acids. Germline V CDR1 and CDR2: MNHEY, SVGAGI. Between the trimmed V and J ends, which lost 6 bases and 6 bases, there was a span of 15 bases. A note on this clone: The antigen remains undetermined.

The sample in question was CD4+ T cells from PBMCs cultured without peptide, obtained before COVID-19 vaccination. The rearrangement joins TRBV6-5 to TRBJ2-7; TRBD2 is a possible D gene (5 bases). The receptor's source is a human donor who received a COVID-19 vaccine. This CDR3 is CASRRDGSGEQYF. CDR3 in DNA: TGTGCCAGCAGGCGAGATGGGAGCGGCGAGCAGTACTTC.